These T cell receptor beta chains were read from a single sample in a study of T cells in Graves' hyperthyroidism and ophthalmopathy. TCRdb reprocessed the multiplex PCR reads via MiXCR and lists one record per CDR3 protein. This table has around 300,000 distinct CDR3 sequences, 10% to 15% appearing once. Sequencing input: blood. The receptor set was obtained from a woman aged 25 to 39 with Graves' hyperthyroidism that later progressed to Graves' ophthalmopathy. Each CDR3 is given with its conserved first and last residue. The D gene is left open where the match is weak. The size entry is marked missing in some rows and otherwise reads once, few, many or a size class.

size: many
V: TRBV30
length: 14
J: TRBJ1-2
D: TRBD1
DNA: TGTGCCTGGAGTGGGACAGGGGCGTCTTATGGCTACACCTTC
CDR3: CAWSGTGASYGYTF

size: NA
V: TRBV5-1
length: 14
J: TRBJ1-1
D: NA
DNA: TGCGCCAGCAGCTTAGGGTACGACCCGACTGAAGCTTTCTTT
CDR3: CASSLGYDPTEAFF

size: NA
V: TRBV20-1
length: 15
J: TRBJ1-5
D: NA
DNA: TGCAGTGCTAGAGCGCGGGGAACTTTGAATCAGCCCCAGCATTTT
CDR3: CSARARGTLNQPQHF

size: NA
V: TRBV9
length: 15
J: TRBJ1-1
D: NA
DNA: TGTGCCAGCAGCGAACACCTCGGACAGAACACTGAAGCTTTCTTT
CDR3: CASSEHLGQNTEAFF

size: many
V: TRBV7-8
length: 14
J: TRBJ1-5
D: TRBD1
DNA: TGTGCCAGCAGACGAGGACAGGGCAATCAGCCCCAGCATTTT
CDR3: CASRRGQGNQPQHF

size: few
V: TRBV20-1
length: 17
J: TRBJ2-1
D: TRBD2
DNA: TGCAGTGCTAGAGATCTAAAGCTAGCGGGGACTAACAATGAGCAGTTCTTC
CDR3: CSARDLKLAGTNNEQFF

size: many
V: TRBV20-1
length: 13
J: TRBJ2-1
D: NA
DNA: TGCAGTGCTAGAAGCGCCTCCTACAATGAGCAGTTCTTC
CDR3: CSARSASYNEQFF

size: many
V: TRBV7-2
length: 18
J: TRBJ2-3
D: NA
DNA: TGTGCCAGCAGCTTAGGTACCAGCTCCTACGGTAGCACAGATACGCAGTATTTT
CDR3: CASSLGTSSYGSTDTQYF

size: many
V: TRBV12-3/TRBV12-4
length: 16
J: TRBJ2-1
D: NA
DNA: TGTGCCAGCAGTGGCACGCCTAGCGGACAGGGCAATGAGCAGTTCTTC
CDR3: CASSGTPSGQGNEQFF

size: many
V: TRBV29-1
length: 16
J: TRBJ2-1
D: NA
DNA: TGCAGCGTTTCTATTAACAGGGTGGGGTCCTACAATGAGCAGTTCTTC
CDR3: CSVSINRVGSYNEQFF

size: many
V: TRBV6-1
length: 15
J: TRBJ2-7
D: TRBD1
DNA: TGTGCCAGCAGAGCCCCCGGGACAGGGAAAGACGAGCAGTACTTC
CDR3: CASRAPGTGKDEQYF

size: many
V: TRBV6-2/TRBV6-3
length: 17
J: TRBJ2-7
D: TRBD2
DNA: TGTGCCAGCAGTCCCCTTCTAGCGGGAGGAATCTCCTACGAGCAGTACTTC
CDR3: CASSPLLAGGISYEQYF

size: NA
V: TRBV3-1
length: 16
J: TRBJ1-5
D: NA
DNA: TGTGCCAGCAGCCAAGATCCCACAGGGCACAATCAGCCCCAGCATTTT
CDR3: CASSQDPTGHNQPQHF

size: many
V: TRBV12-3/TRBV12-4
length: 15
J: TRBJ2-1
D: TRBD2
DNA: TGTGCCAGCAGTTTAACGGCGGGAGGCTGGGATGAGCAGTTCTTC
CDR3: CASSLTAGGWDEQFF

size: many
V: TRBV2
length: 16
J: TRBJ2-1
D: TRBD2
DNA: TGTGCCAGCTCAAGGGAAGGCGGGAGGGCCTTCGGTGAGCAGTTCTTC
CDR3: CASSREGGRAFGEQFF

size: many
V: TRBV29-1
length: 14
J: TRBJ2-7
D: NA
DNA: TGCAGCGTTGAGACGCGGAGTAGCTCCTACGAGCAGTACTTC
CDR3: CSVETRSSSYEQYF

size: many
V: TRBV6-1
length: 11
J: TRBJ1-2
D: TRBD1
DNA: TGTGCCAGCAGTGACGGGACAGGGTCCTCCTTC
CDR3: CASSDGTGSSF

size: NA
V: TRBV3-2
length: 15
J: TRBJ2-2
D: NA
DNA: TGTGCCAGCAGTGACACTAGCTACCCCCCCGGGGAGCTGTTTTTT
CDR3: CASSDTSYPPGELFF

size: few
V: TRBV11-2
length: 13
J: TRBJ2-5
D: NA
DNA: TGTGCCAGCAGCCCTGAGCTCCAAGAGACCCAGTACTTC
CDR3: CASSPELQETQYF

size: many
V: TRBV11-2
length: 15
J: TRBJ2-7
D: TRBD2
DNA: TGTGCCAGCAGCCCAGTAGCGGGAGCGGGACACGAGCAGTACTTC
CDR3: CASSPVAGAGHEQYF

size: many
V: TRBV20-1
length: 13
J: TRBJ2-2
D: TRBD1
DNA: TGCAGTGCTCCGGGACAGGGCAGAGGGGAGCTGTTTTTT
CDR3: CSAPGQGRGELFF

size: few
V: TRBV28
length: 18
J: TRBJ2-2
D: TRBD2
DNA: TGTGCCAGCAACTCGGGACTAGCGGGAGGGTGGGGCACCGGGGAGCTGTTTTTT
CDR3: CASNSGLAGGWGTGELFF

size: many
V: TRBV29-1
length: 13
J: TRBJ2-5
D: NA
DNA: TGCAGCGTTGAGGCCGGGACTGGCGGGACCCAGTACTTC
CDR3: CSVEAGTGGTQYF

size: many
V: TRBV9
length: 14
J: TRBJ2-3
D: NA
DNA: TGTGCCAGCCACCAGGGAGTTGGCGCAGATACGCAGTATTTT
CDR3: CASHQGVGADTQYF

size: NA
V: TRBV28
length: 19
J: TRBJ2-7
D: NA
DNA: TGTGCCAGCGGTCCGGGCAGTGTAGATTTGGGATTCTTGTCCTACGAGCAGTACTTC
CDR3: CASGPGSVDLGFLSYEQYF

size: many
V: TRBV10-3
length: 11
J: TRBJ2-5
D: NA
DNA: TGTGCCATCAGGGACCAAGAGACCCAGTACTTC
CDR3: CAIRDQETQYF

size: many
V: TRBV20-1
length: 15
J: TRBJ1-5
D: TRBD1
DNA: TGCAGTGCTAAAATCCAGGGGGTTATCAATCAGCCCCAGCATTTT
CDR3: CSAKIQGVINQPQHF

size: many
V: TRBV19
length: 13
J: TRBJ1-1
D: NA
DNA: TGTGCCAGTAGTATAACGGGGTACACTGAAGCTTTCTTT
CDR3: CASSITGYTEAFF

size: many
V: TRBV3-1
length: 18
J: TRBJ2-1
D: TRBD2
DNA: TGTGCCAGCAGCCAAGAATTGGGGCTAGCGGACTCCTACAATGAGCAGTTCTTC
CDR3: CASSQELGLADSYNEQFF

size: few
V: TRBV6-1
length: 14
J: TRBJ1-4
D: NA
DNA: TGTGCCAGCAGTATTGTCATAGGTTCGGAAAAACTGTTTTTT
CDR3: CASSIVIGSEKLFF

size: many
V: TRBV5-5
length: 15
J: TRBJ2-2
D: NA
DNA: TGTGCCAGCAGCCAGGGACCATTAGGGGCCGGGGAGCTGTTTTTT
CDR3: CASSQGPLGAGELFF

size: NA
V: TRBV11-3
length: 14
J: TRBJ2-5
D: NA
DNA: TGTGCCAGCAGCTTGAATGGTGGCAGAGAGACCCAGTACTTC
CDR3: CASSLNGGRETQYF

size: many
V: TRBV9
length: 18
J: TRBJ2-1
D: TRBD2
DNA: TGTGCCAGCAGCGTAGATAAGTCTAGCGGGAGCGTTGGGAGTGAGCAGTTCTTC
CDR3: CASSVDKSSGSVGSEQFF

size: many
V: TRBV11-2
length: 15
J: TRBJ2-5
D: TRBD1
DNA: TGTGCCAGCAGCTTTGGACAGGGGGGAAGAGAGACCCAGTACTTC
CDR3: CASSFGQGGRETQYF

size: few
V: TRBV5-8
length: 15
J: TRBJ2-3
D: NA
DNA: TGTGCCAGCAGCTTGGGTAGCGCGCTCACAGATACGCAGTATTTT
CDR3: CASSLGSALTDTQYF

size: NA
V: TRBV7-3
length: 13
J: TRBJ1-3
D: TRBD1
DNA: TGTTCTTGGAAAGGGGGCCCTGGAAACACCATATATTTT
CDR3: CSWKGGPGNTIYF

size: many
V: TRBV20-1
length: 16
J: TRBJ2-4
D: TRBD2
DNA: TGCAGTGCTAGAGAGACTAGCGGGGGTAGGGGAAACATTCAGTACTTC
CDR3: CSARETSGGRGNIQYF

size: many
V: TRBV5-1
length: 16
J: TRBJ2-7
D: TRBD1
DNA: TGCGCCAGCAGCTTGGTAGTTACAGGGGATACCTACGAGCAGTACTTC
CDR3: CASSLVVTGDTYEQYF

size: many
V: TRBV6-1
length: 11
J: TRBJ2-3
D: NA
DNA: TGTGCCAGCAGTGTAGGGGATACGCAGTATTTT
CDR3: CASSVGDTQYF

size: many
V: TRBV7-8
length: 17
J: TRBJ2-1
D: NA
DNA: TGTGCCAGCAGCTTAGCCCGGAGCGGCCTCTCCTACAATGAGCAGTTCTTC
CDR3: CASSLARSGLSYNEQFF

size: few
V: TRBV5-1
length: 13
J: TRBJ2-3
D: NA
DNA: TGCGCCAGCTCACACCAGCGGGCAGATACGCAGTATTTT
CDR3: CASSHQRADTQYF

size: many
V: TRBV20-1
length: 16
J: TRBJ2-7
D: NA
DNA: TGCAGTGCGCGTCACGCTGGCGGCTTATCCCCCTACGAGCAGTACTTC
CDR3: CSARHAGGLSPYEQYF

size: many
V: TRBV20-1
length: 14
J: TRBJ2-5
D: TRBD2
DNA: TGCAGTGCTAGAGATCTAGCGGGTGGGGAGACCCAGTACTTC
CDR3: CSARDLAGGETQYF